Below are 5 T cell receptor beta chains sequenced from a single sample in a study of T-cell reconstitution after alpha-beta-depleted transplantation in children. Unique molecular identifiers featured in how the TCRbeta library was prepared. In TCRdb, the PCR reads were re-called with MiXCR into one record per CDR3 protein. The table lists approximately 640,000 distinct CDR3 sequences, roughly 17% of them singletons, with approximately 1% in the top ten. The sample here was PBMCs from the stem cell graft donor, taken from the stem cell graft. The origin of the receptors is a human donor who donated a stem cell graft to a child with acute myeloid leukemia.

This clonotype was seen many times. The chain uses TRBV15 and TRBJ1-1; no definite D call. In germline, CDR1 is LNHNV, CDR2 YYDKDF (reference sequence). The CDR3 is 12 residues long. V shed 6 bases and J shed 5 bases, with 10 bases lying between them. CDR3 coding DNA: TGTGCCACCAGTTCGTATGGGACTGAAGCTTTCTTT. As protein: CATSSYGTEAFF. The whole variable domain, remainder taken from reference TRBV15 and TRBJ1-1, is DAMVIQNPRYQVTQFGKPVTLSCSQTLNHNVMYWYQQKSSQAPKLLFHYYDKDFNNEADTPDNFQSRRPNTSFCFLDIRSPGLGDTAMYLCATSSYGTEAFFGQGTRLTVV.

Here the CDR3 DNA reads TGCAGTGCTAGACCCGGGGGTTTCCACAATGAGCAGTTCTTC. It codes for CSARPGGFHNEQFF. The chain uses TRBV20-1 and TRBJ2-1; D perhaps matches TRBD2 (6 bases). Per germline, CDR1 DFQATT and CDR2 SNEGSKA (reference sequence). Trimming pared 2 bases from V and 5 bases from J, leaving 13 bases between. This CDR3 is built from 14 residues.

The genes are TRBV7-2 and TRBJ1-2; no firm D call. Germline V lookup: CDR1 SGHTA, CDR2 FQGNSA. Trimming stripped 5 bases from V and 4 bases from J, with 23 bases between. The CDR3 contains 17 residues. CDR3 protein: CASSTYLVWESSYGYTF. The DNA of the CDR3 is TGTGCCAGCAGCACCTACTTGGTCTGGGAGTCCAGCTATGGCTACACCTTC.

This clonotype was detected many times. This sequence joins TRBV12-3 or TRBV12-4 and TRBJ1-2; weak D call: TRBD1 (5 bases). This CDR3 is 13 amino acids long. V was cut by 0 bases and J by 6 bases, with 8 bases left in between. CDR3 loop: CASSLAPGNGYTF. CDR3 coding DNA: TGTGCCAGCAGTTTAGCTCCAGGGAATGGCTACACCTTC.

The chain couples TRBV13 to TRBJ1-3; D not certain. Germline assignment: CDR1 PRHDT and CDR2 FYEKMQ (reference sequence). The germline V and J ends were trimmed by 2 bases and 9 bases, with 8 bases remaining between them. The CDR3 spans 12 residues. This chain's CDR3 is CASSLRRATIYF. In DNA, the CDR3 is TGTGCCAGCAGCTTAAGGCGTGCCACCATATATTTT. The variable domain in full, completed from reference TRBV13 and TRBJ1-3, reads AAGVIQSPRHLIKEKRETATLKCYPIPRHDTVYWYQQGPGQDPQFLISFYEKMQSDKGSIPDRFSAQQFSDYHSELNMSSLELGDSALYFCASSLRRATIYFGEGSWLTVV.